Presented here are 20 T cell receptor beta chains from one specimen sequenced in a study of technical replicates of blood from a few donors (dated by TCRdb to the late 2010s). Libraries were built with the immunoSEQ multiplex PCR assay. TCRdb mirrors the immuneACCESS table, restricted to in-frame sequences. Some clones are absent from its copies; in checked studies, under half trace to an unresolved V gene, and the reason for the others is unknown. The table for this sample lists approximately 13,000 clones; 80% to 90% of them were counted only once. Clones ranked in the top ten supply about an eighth of the sample. Sequencing was done on a sample of PBMCs. The receptors were sampled from a human donor in good health.

The CDR3 sequence is CASSQQAGTGTYGYTF. CDR3 DNA sequence: TGTGCCAGCAGTCAACAAGCCGGGACAGGGACCTATGGCTACACCTTC. The J gene is TRBJ1-2, the V gene TRBV7-9; 9 nucleotides agree with TRBD1. Germline V CDR1 and CDR2: SEHNR, FQNEAQ (reference sequence). Trimming removed 6 bases from V and 4 bases from J; junction bases left unmatched: 12. The CDR3 is 16 amino acids.

This rearrangement joins TRBV5-1 to TRBJ1-2; D possibly corresponds to TRBD1 (6 bases). CDR1 SGHRS and CDR2 YFSETQ come from the germline V gene. Trimming removed 3 bases from V and 1 base from J, with 10 bases in between. The CDR3 length is 14 residues. CDR3 region: CASSSGDSNYGYTF. CDR3 sequence (DNA): TGCGCCAGCAGCTCAGGGGATAGTAACTATGGCTACACCTTC.

V usage is TRBV6-4 and J usage is TRBJ2-1; 8 nucleotides line up with TRBD2. Germline V gene lookup returns CDR1 MRHNA and CDR2 SNTAGT. This CDR3 is built from 15 residues. Trimming removed 0 bases from V and 2 bases from J; junction bases left unmatched: 0. The DNA for the CDR3 is TGTGCCAGCAGTGACTCTAGCGGGACCTACAATGAGCAGTTCTTC. Its protein is CASSDSSGTYNEQFF.

This chain connects TRBV7-3 to TRBJ2-1; D is ambiguous. V lost 1 base and J lost 0, with 10 bases in between. Germline V CDR1 and CDR2: SGHTA, FQGTGA. This CDR3 region has 16 residues. The CDR3 loop is CASSLSLTSSYNEQFF. The CDR3 region has the DNA TGTGCCAGCAGCTTAAGTCTCACGAGCTCCTACAATGAGCAGTTCTTC.

This clone has more than one count but fewer than ten. The chain combines TRBV7-9 with TRBJ1-5; possibly TRBD1 for D (5 bases). Germline V gene sequence: CDR1 SEHNR, CDR2 FQNEAQ (reference sequence). This CDR3 contains 14 residues. Trimming took 1 base from V and 1 from J, leaving 5 bases between them. The CDR3 reads CASSLGTSNQPQHF. The CDR3 nucleotides read TGTGCCAGCAGCTTAGGGACAAGCAATCAGCCCCAGCATTTT.

This clone has a single count. The chain links TRBV4-1 to TRBJ2-5, with TRBD2 identical over 8 bases. The ends lost 4 bases at V and 4 bases at J; junction bases unmatched: 8. Germline loops: CDR1 MGHRA, CDR2 YSYEKL. This CDR3 spans 15 amino acids. This chain's CDR3 is CASSLSGRGGETQYF. DNA of the CDR3: TGCGCCAGCAGCCTATCGGGACGGGGGGGAGAGACCCAGTACTTC.

This clone showed up just once. V and J are TRBV5-1 and TRBJ2-5; TRBD1 agrees at 8 bases. Germline V gene sequence: CDR1 SGHRS, CDR2 YFSETQ. The CDR3 consists of 15 residues. V lost 3 bases and J lost 1; bases outside the gene matches: 5. CDR3 sequence reads: CASSSGQGAQETQYF. CDR3 coding DNA: TGCGCCAGCAGCTCGGGTCAGGGGGCCCAAGAGACCCAGTACTTC.

The gene calls are TRBV28 and TRBJ2-3, with a tentative D call TRBD2 (8 bases). CDR1 MDHEN and CDR2 SYDVKM come from the germline V gene. The CDR3 runs 16 residues. V lost 6 bases and J lost 2, with 18 bases in between. The CDR3 loop is CASSPGGDRATDTQYF. CDR3 DNA: TGTGCCAGCAGCCCCGGGGGGGACAGAGCCACAGATACGCAGTATTTT. Full variable domain (rest looked up from reference TRBV28 and TRBJ2-3): DVKVTQSSRYLVKRTGEKVFLECVQDMDHENMFWYRQDPGLGLRLIYFSYDVKMKEKGDIPEGYSVSREKKERFSLILESASTNQTSMYLCASSPGGDRATDTQYFGPGTRLTVL.

This chain links TRBV6-6 with TRBJ2-4; 10 bases are shared with TRBD2. V gave up 2 bases and J gave up 0 bases; unmatched junction bases: 1. Germline V lookup: CDR1 MNHNY, CDR2 SVGAGI (reference sequence). The CDR3 is 16 residues long. In nucleotides, the CDR3 is TGTGCCAGCAGTTACAGACTAGCGGGAGCCAAAAACATTCAGTACTTC. Translated: CASSYRLAGAKNIQYF.

V usage is TRBV9 and J usage is TRBJ1-2; TRBD1 agrees at 7 bases. The CDR3 runs 14 residues. From germline, CDR1 is SGDLS and CDR2 YYNGEE. V gave up 4 bases and J gave up 6 bases; unmatched junction bases: 9. The CDR3, as DNA: TGTGCCAGCAGCACCTCGACAGGGCAGCATGGCTACACCTTC. Amino acid sequence: CASSTSTGQHGYTF.

The gene calls are TRBV5-6 and TRBJ2-5, with 7 bases matching TRBD1. The CDR3 is made up of 18 amino acids. Germline assignment: CDR1 SGHDT and CDR2 YYEEEE. V lost 1 base and J lost 5; bases outside the gene matches: 17. Written as DNA, the CDR3 is TGTGCCAGCAGCTTGTACGGGCCGGAGACAGGGTTAGGGGAGACCCAGTACTTC. Its protein product is CASSLYGPETGLGETQYF.

The chain joins TRBV10-1 to TRBJ2-7; TRBD1 aligns across 9 bases. Trimming took 4 bases from V and 6 from J; bases not matched to a gene: 4. Germline CDR1 and CDR2: WNHNN and SYGVQD (reference sequence). The CDR3 extends over 13 amino acids. DNA of the CDR3: TGCGCCAGCAGTGCCTCGACAGGGGGCGAGCAGTACTTC. Translated, it gives CASSASTGGEQYF.

The chain carries TRBV28 and TRBJ2-3; 14 bases are a match to TRBD2. This CDR3 is built from 17 residues. Germline V gene sequence: CDR1 MDHEN, CDR2 SYDVKM. Trimming at V came to 4 bases and at J to 4 bases, leaving 7 bases not matched to a gene. CDR3 nucleotide sequence: TGTGCCAGCAGTTGGGACGGACTAGCGGGGGGACCAGATACGCAGTATTTT. This sequence encodes CASSWDGLAGGPDTQYF.

This chain connects TRBV30 to TRBJ1-4, with D maybe TRBD1 (6 bases). Trimming stripped 4 bases from V and 4 bases from J, with 7 bases between. Germline assignment: CDR1 GTSNPN and CDR2 SVGIG (reference sequence). The CDR3 spans 12 residues. The DNA of the CDR3 is TGTGCCTGGAACAGGGTTAATGAAAAACTGTTTTTT. Translation: CAWNRVNEKLFF.

The rearrangement uses TRBV28 and TRBJ2-1; 10 nucleotides match TRBD2. V dropped 6 bases and J dropped 8; count of bases not matched to a gene: 13. Germline-derived CDR1 and CDR2 are MDHEN and SYDVKM. The CDR3 runs 16 residues. Here the CDR3 reads CASSPPGLAGVHEQFF. The CDR3, as DNA: TGTGCCAGCAGCCCCCCGGGTCTAGCGGGAGTCCATGAGCAGTTCTTC.

The V and J genes are TRBV7-6 and TRBJ1-1, with 12 bases matching TRBD1. J lost 3 bases, V lost 5 bases, and 10 bases had no gene match. The CDR3 loop spans 17 amino acids. Germline V lookup: CDR1 SGHVS, CDR2 FNYEAQ. The CDR3 sequence: CASSLPGTGGMYTEAFF. In DNA form, the CDR3 reads TGTGCCAGCAGCCTCCCAGGGACAGGGGGCATGTACACTGAAGCTTTCTTT.

This chain links TRBV7-9 with TRBJ1-2; tentative D call: TRBD1 (6 bases). The CDR3 loop spans 15 amino acids. Per germline, CDR1 SEHNR and CDR2 FQNEAQ (reference sequence). V dropped 4 bases and J dropped 6 bases, with 18 bases sitting between them. DNA for the CDR3: TGTGCCAGCAGCTCTACCTACAGGGTGGGGGATGGCTACACCTTC. As protein: CASSSTYRVGDGYTF.

This clone was seen a handful of times. The rearrangement links TRBV4-1 to TRBJ1-5; 7 bases are a match to TRBD1. V trimming: 1 base; J trimming: 7 bases; junction bases outside the gene matches: 10. CDR3 length: 16 residues. From germline, CDR1 is MGHRA and CDR2 YSYEKL. CDR3 DNA sequence: TGCGCCAGCAGCCAAGCCCTTACAGGGGTGGTCCAGCCCCAGCATTTT. Translating it yields CASSQALTGVVQPQHF.

The gene calls are TRBV5-4 and TRBJ1-3; D not resolved. V was trimmed by 0 bases and J by 1 base, leaving 11 bases between them. CDR1 SGHNT and CDR2 YYREEE come from the germline V gene (reference sequence). The CDR3 has 16 residues. The CDR3 DNA reads as TGTGCCAGCAGCTTGGCCCCCAGTCTTTCTGGAAACACCATATATTTT. Translation: CASSLAPSLSGNTIYF.

V usage is TRBV7-9 and J usage is TRBJ2-5; 11 bases map to TRBD2. In germline, CDR1 is SEHNR, CDR2 FQNEAQ (reference sequence). The V and J ends lost 4 bases and 4 bases, in that order; junction bases with no gene match: 5. This CDR3 is 15 amino acids long. Here the CDR3 DNA reads TGTGCCAGCAGCTACAGACTAGCGGGACTAGAGACCCAGTACTTC. This translates into CASSYRLAGLETQYF.